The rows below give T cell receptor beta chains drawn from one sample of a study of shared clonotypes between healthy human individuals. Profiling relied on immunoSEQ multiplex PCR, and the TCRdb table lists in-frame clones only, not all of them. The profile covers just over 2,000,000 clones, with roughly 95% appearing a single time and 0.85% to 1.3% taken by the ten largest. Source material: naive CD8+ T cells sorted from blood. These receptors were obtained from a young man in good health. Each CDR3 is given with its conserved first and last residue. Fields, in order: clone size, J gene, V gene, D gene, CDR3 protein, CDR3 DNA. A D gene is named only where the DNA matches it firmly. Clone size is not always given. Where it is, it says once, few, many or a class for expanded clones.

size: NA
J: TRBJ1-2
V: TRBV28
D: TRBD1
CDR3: CASRDRVGYGYTF
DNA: TGTGCCAGCAGGGACAGGGTGGGTTATGGCTACACCTTC

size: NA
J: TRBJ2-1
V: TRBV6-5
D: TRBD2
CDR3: CASSYGLAGYNEQFF
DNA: TGTGCCAGCAGTTATGGGCTAGCGGGGTACAATGAGCAGTTCTTC

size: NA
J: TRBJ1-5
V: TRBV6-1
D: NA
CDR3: CASSEFQGTQPQHF
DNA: TGTGCCAGCAGTGAATTTCAGGGGACGCAGCCCCAGCATTTT

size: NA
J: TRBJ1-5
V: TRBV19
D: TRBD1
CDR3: CASSRDRGQPQHF
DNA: TGTGCCAGTAGTCGCGACAGGGGACAGCCCCAGCATTTT

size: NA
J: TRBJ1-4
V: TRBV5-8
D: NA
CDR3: CASSLVEGTATNEGKLFF
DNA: TGTGCCAGCAGCTTGGTAGAGGGCACTGCAACTAATGAAGGAAAACTGTTTTTT

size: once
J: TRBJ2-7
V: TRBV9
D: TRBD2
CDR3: CASSISGTSGTYEQYF
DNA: TGTGCCAGCAGCATATCCGGGACTAGCGGGACTTACGAGCAGTACTTC

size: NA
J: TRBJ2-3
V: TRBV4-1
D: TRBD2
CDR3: CASSQDWGEREYKDTQYF
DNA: TGCGCCAGCAGCCAAGATTGGGGAGAGCGGGAGTATAAAGATACGCAGTATTTT

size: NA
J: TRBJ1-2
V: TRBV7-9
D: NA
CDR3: CASSLGTGNYGYTF
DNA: TGTGCCAGCAGCTTAGGGACCGGAAACTATGGCTACACCTTC

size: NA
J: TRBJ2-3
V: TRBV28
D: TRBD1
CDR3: CASSLGQGVGDTQYF
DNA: TGTGCCAGCAGTTTGGGACAGGGGGTGGGAGATACGCAGTATTTT

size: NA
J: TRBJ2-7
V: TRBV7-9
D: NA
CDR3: CASSLGVVYEQYF
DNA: TGTGCCAGCAGCTTAGGTGTGGTCTACGAGCAGTACTTC

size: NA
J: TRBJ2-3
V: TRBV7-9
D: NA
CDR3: CASSPLSGPDTDTQYF
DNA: TGTGCCAGCAGCCCCCTATCGGGGCCCGACACAGATACGCAGTATTTT

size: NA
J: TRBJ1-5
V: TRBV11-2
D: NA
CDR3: CASSFRGEGQPQHF
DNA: TGTGCCAGCAGCTTTAGGGGCGAGGGTCAGCCCCAGCATTTT

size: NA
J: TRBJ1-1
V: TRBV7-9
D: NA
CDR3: CASSWGPTEAFF
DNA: TGTGCCAGCAGCTGGGGACCCACTGAAGCTTTCTTT

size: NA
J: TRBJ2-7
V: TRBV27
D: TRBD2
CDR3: CASSLSGGRVDEQYF
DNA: TGTGCCAGCAGTTTATCCGGAGGGAGGGTAGACGAGCAGTACTTC